The present TCR beta chain was sequenced within a study of blood T cell repertoires in COVID-19. Across the study: COVID-19 samples, acute and convalescent, were from the United States, Italy and Spain.

Trimming cost V 4 bases and J 6 bases; bases outside gene matches: 5. This CDR3 has 14 amino acids. The germline CDR1 and CDR2 sequences are SGDLS and YYNGEE. Per the original methods: Using reference gene primer amplification, nucleated cell counts were estimated. Some clones are missing from TCRdb's copy, which holds only in-frame ones; the method was immunoSEQ multiplex PCR. That table supplies the V and J calls and clone size; D and trimming were determined from the DNA. The repertoire holds about 140,000 clones, 70% to 85% seen once, with about 1.5% in the top ten. The sample holds one count of this clone. This study enrolled people aged 18 to 89 from about 26 US geographic areas.

The sequenced material came from PBMCs or T cells enriched from blood (not recorded which). This receptor was identified in a woman aged 18-29 years who had been exposed to COVID-19. This sequence joins TRBV9 and TRBJ2-7; 12 bases align to TRBD1. As DNA, the CDR3 is TGTGCCAGCAGCCCCGGGGACAGGGGGCGCGAGCAGTACTTC. Its protein product is CASSPGDRGREQYF.